This T cell receptor (beta chain) was documented in a study of beta chain features in type 1 diabetes. Study-wide results and limits: Sequencing of cDNA might inflate the share of cells that strongly express TCR. Fewer junction insertions and more nucleotide deletions appeared in type 1 diabetes patients. Significant though moderate, a shortening of TCRB CDR3s appeared in all four CD4+ subsets of Type 1 diabetes patients.

Expressed TCRB transcripts were sequenced after all isolated RNA was converted to cDNA. Average reads for naive, central memory and regulatory T cell samples were about 3.7 million. Using immunoSEQ multiplex PCR, the repertoire was profiled, and TCRdb retains in-frame clones only, with some absent. The sample yields roughly 730,000 clones, over 10% seen once. CDR3 length: 16 amino acids. Per germline, CDR1 MDHEN and CDR2 SYDVKM. The J segment lost 4 bases and the V segment lost 4 bases, leaving 10 bases of the junction unmatched. This clone was detected only a few times. What it recognizes is unknown. The rearrangement uses TRBV28 and TRBJ1-2; 9 nucleotides agree with TRBD1. The sample consisted of naive CD4+ T cells from blood. The receptor comes from a man aged 18 to 30 with type 1 diabetes. CDR3 bases: TGTGCCAGCAGTTCCCCGGTGACAGGGGGATTCTATGGCTACACCTTC. It is translated as CASSSPVTGGFYGYTF.